Following are 22 T cell receptor beta chains from one sample sequenced in a study of CD8 T cells in Susac syndrome. Reverse transcription of about 0.45 to 1 ug RNA was performed with random hexamers. TCRdb re-called the immunoSEQ multiplex PCR reads through MiXCR, storing one row per CDR3 protein. The sample lists approximately 87,000 distinct CDR3 sequences, approximately 96% occurring once. Specimen: CD8+ T cells from PBMCs. The receptors were sampled from a human donor with Susac syndrome.

The chain joins TRBV20-1 to TRBJ2-3; TRBD2 matches at 11 bases. The CDR3 contains 15 residues. V shed 5 bases, J shed 0 bases, and the junction held 4 bases outside the gene matches. Germline V gene lookup returns CDR1 DFQATT and CDR2 SNEGSKA (reference sequence). The CDR3 reads CSAPTSGISTDTQYF. The CDR3 region has the DNA TGCAGTGCTCCGACTAGCGGGATTAGCACAGATACGCAGTATTTT.

This sequence joins TRBV20-1 and TRBJ2-7; D gene unclear. Trimming removed 0 bases from V and 1 base from J, with 7 bases in between. CDR3 length: 13 amino acids. The germline V gene has CDR1 DFQATT and CDR2 SNEGSKA (reference sequence). The chain's CDR3 is CSAREIQSYEQYV. The CDR3 nucleotides are TGCAGTGCTAGAGAAATCCAGTCCTACGAGCAGTACGTC.

V and J are TRBV5-6 and TRBJ2-7; D is unclear. V was pared by 4 bases and J by 0 bases, with 8 bases between. The CDR3 consists of 13 residues. Germline CDR1 is SGHDT and CDR2 is YYEEEE. The CDR3 DNA follows: TGTGCCAGCAGCGCCCCGCTCTCCTACGAGCAGTACTTC. Amino acid sequence: CASSAPLSYEQYF. Full variable domain (missing parts from reference TRBV5-6 and TRBJ2-7): DAGVTQSPTHLIKTRGQQVTLRCSPKSGHDTVSWYQQALGQGPQFIFQYYEEEERQRGNFPDRFSGHQFPNYSSELNVNALLLGDSALYLCASSAPLSYEQYFGPGTRLTVT.

The rearrangement links TRBV15 to TRBJ1-6; 8 bases fit TRBD1. The CDR3 is made up of 14 amino acids. Germline lookup yields CDR1 LNHNV and CDR2 YYDKDF (reference sequence). The ends lost 8 bases at V and 6 bases at J; junction bases unmatched: 6. The CDR3 sequence: CATEQGGSNSPLHF. In nucleotides, the CDR3 is TGTGCCACCGAACAGGGGGGGAGTAATTCACCCCTCCACTTT.

The chain couples TRBV13 to TRBJ2-7; possible D gene TRBD1, 6 bases. Trimming left V 5 bases short and J 0 bases short, with 17 bases between. The CDR3 extends over 16 amino acids. CDR1 PRHDT and CDR2 FYEKMQ come from the germline V gene (reference sequence). CDR3 sequence: CASSHRSQGISYEQYV. The CDR3 bases are TGTGCCAGCAGCCACCGGTCGCAGGGGATCTCCTACGAGCAGTACGTC.

The chain recombines TRBV20-1 with TRBJ1-1, with D hard to call. The CDR3 extends over 13 amino acids. Per germline, CDR1 DFQATT and CDR2 SNEGSKA (reference sequence). V shed 1 base and J shed 2 bases, with 8 bases lying between them. CDR3 DNA sequence: TGCAGTGCTAGAGGACACACCAACACTGAAGCTTTCTTT. It translates to CSARGHTNTEAFF.

The V gene is TRBV27, the J gene TRBJ2-7; D ambiguous. The CDR3 length is 12 residues. The V gene lost 6 bases and the J gene lost 7 bases, with 13 bases spanning the gap. Germline lookup yields CDR1 MNHEY and CDR2 SMNVEV (reference sequence). The chain's CDR3 is CASSRPLGEQYF. The CDR3 nucleotides are TGTGCCAGCAGCCGCCCCTTGGGGGAGCAGTACTTC.

This chain joins TRBV29-1 and TRBJ2-7; 9 bases line up with TRBD2. V shed 2 bases and J 0 bases; nucleotides not matched to a gene: 2. This CDR3 spans 14 amino acids. Looked up from germline, CDR1 is SQVTM and CDR2 is ANQGSEA. DNA of the CDR3: TGCAGCGTTGAAATAGCGGGAGCCTCCTACGAGCAGTACTTC. Protein product: CSVEIAGASYEQYF.

The V call is TRBV29-1, the J call TRBJ2-7; TRBD2 is a possible D gene (6 bases). The CDR3 runs 13 residues. From germline, CDR1 is SQVTM and CDR2 ANQGSEA. The germline V and J ends were trimmed by 1 base and 5 bases, with 12 bases remaining between them. The CDR3 DNA is TGCAGCGTTGAAGGGTCGGGGGTCCACGAGCAGTACTTC. Translation: CSVEGSGVHEQYF.

The chain uses TRBV20-1 and TRBJ1-2; possibly TRBD1 for D (5 bases). In germline, CDR1 is DFQATT, CDR2 SNEGSKA (reference sequence). This CDR3 is built from 16 residues. The V end was cut by 0 bases, the J end by 7 bases, with 21 bases between. As DNA, the CDR3 is TGCAGTGCTAGAGATTTTGGAGGGCAGGGTGGTAGTGGCTACACCTTC. It encodes CSARDFGGQGGSGYTF.

The chain couples TRBV29-1 to TRBJ2-1; maybe TRBD2 (5 bases). Germline CDR1 reads SQVTM; CDR2 reads ANQGSEA. The CDR3 has 14 residues. V shed 6 bases and J shed 6 bases, with 18 bases lying between them. The CDR3 bases are TGCAGCGTAGGGCGGGCGAACTCCGGCAATGAGCAGTTCTTC. Translated, it gives CSVGRANSGNEQFF.

V gene TRBV20-1 combines with J gene TRBJ2-2; D unresolved. V was trimmed by 4 bases and J by 6 bases, leaving 15 bases between them. The CDR3 contains 14 residues. Germline-derived CDR1 and CDR2 are DFQATT and SNEGSKA (reference sequence). CDR3 residues: CSATRTFGAGELFF. Written as DNA, the CDR3 is TGCAGTGCTACCCGGACCTTTGGTGCCGGGGAGCTGTTTTTT.

This sequence joins TRBV7-9 and TRBJ2-3; D is unclear. Per germline, CDR1 SEHNR and CDR2 FQNEAQ (reference sequence). Trimming took off 1 base at V and 4 bases at J, with 6 bases between the two ends. The CDR3 consists of 13 residues. The CDR3 loop reads CASSLVESDTQYF. In DNA, the CDR3 is TGTGCCAGCAGCTTAGTGGAGTCAGATACGCAGTATTTT.

The rearrangement links TRBV20-1 to TRBJ2-3; 9 positions agree with TRBD1. This CDR3 has 12 amino acids. J gave up 9 bases and V 3 bases, and 4 bases lay outside the gene matches. Germline V lookup: CDR1 DFQATT, CDR2 SNEGSKA (reference sequence). DNA for the CDR3: TGCAGTGCTAGCTCACAGGGGGCAACGCAGTATTTT. As protein: CSASSQGATQYF.

The rearrangement uses TRBV29-1 and TRBJ2-5, with TRBD1 identical over 10 bases. CDR3 length: 15 amino acids. Trimming removed 7 bases from V and 3 bases from J; junction bases left unmatched: 11. Germline V lookup: CDR1 SQVTM, CDR2 ANQGSEA. The CDR3 protein is CSAYPRDRGKETQYF. CDR3 in DNA: TGCAGCGCCTACCCTCGGGACAGGGGTAAAGAGACCCAGTACTTC.

V and J are TRBV20-1 and TRBJ2-1; 8 positions agree with TRBD2. Germline loops: CDR1 DFQATT, CDR2 SNEGSKA (reference sequence). This CDR3 has 15 amino acids. The V segment lost 6 bases and the J segment 4 bases; nucleotides outside the gene matches: 11. The CDR3 here is CSAGLGLEPYNEQFF. In DNA form, the CDR3 reads TGCAGTGCGGGACTGGGACTAGAACCTTACAATGAGCAGTTCTTC.

This sequence joins TRBV7-6 and TRBJ2-7, with 11 bases identical to TRBD1. CDR1 and CDR2 from the germline V gene are SGHVS and FNYEAQ. The CDR3 totals 13 residues. Trimming removed 5 bases from V and 7 bases from J; junction bases left unmatched: 4. CDR3 region: CASSPDRGREQYF. In DNA form, the CDR3 reads TGTGCCAGCAGCCCGGACAGGGGGCGAGAGCAGTACTTC.

The CDR3 nucleotides read TGTGCCAGCAGCTCTCGGGACGACCCCTTTGTGACCCAGTACTTC. Its protein is CASSSRDDPFVTQYF. V gene TRBV11-2 combines with J gene TRBJ2-5; TRBD1 or TRBD2 may be the D gene (5 bases each). This CDR3 has 15 amino acids. V was cut by 4 bases and J by 7 bases, with 19 bases left in between. Germline CDR1 SGHAT, CDR2 FQNNGV.

V usage is TRBV7-9 and J usage is TRBJ2-1; 14 bases align to TRBD2. This CDR3 is built from 15 residues. Trimming took 5 bases from V and 8 from J; bases not matched to a gene: 5. Germline values: CDR1 SEHNR, CDR2 FQNEAQ (reference sequence). The CDR3 loop reads CASSQPGLAGDEQFF. The DNA of the CDR3 is TGTGCCAGCAGCCAACCGGGACTAGCGGGAGATGAGCAGTTCTTC.

This chain connects TRBV4-3 to TRBJ2-1; TRBD1 matches 8 bases. The CDR3 is 15 amino acids. Germline V gives CDR1 LGHNA, CDR2 YSLEER. J was trimmed by 10 bases and V by 4 bases; bases with no gene match: 12. The CDR3 loop reads CASSRSFGTGEEQFF. DNA for the CDR3: TGCGCCAGCAGCCGCTCCTTTGGGACAGGCGAAGAGCAGTTCTTC.

The V call is TRBV9, the J call TRBJ1-1; D is unclear. This CDR3 spans 16 amino acids. Between the trimmed V and J ends, which lost 4 bases and 1 base, there was a span of 17 bases. CDR1 is SGDLS, CDR2 YYNGEE, per germline. The DNA of the CDR3 is TGTGCCAGCAGCTTAAAGCCACAACTAAGGAACACTGAAGCTTTCTTT. Translating it yields CASSLKPQLRNTEAFF.

This clonotype showed up just once. This chain links TRBV5-1 with TRBJ2-1; D is undetermined. This CDR3 is built from 13 residues. Looked up from germline, CDR1 is SGHRS and CDR2 is YFSETQ. V lost 3 bases, J lost 4 bases, and 8 bases lay in between. The CDR3 spells CASSSTYYNEQFF. The CDR3 bases are TGCGCCAGCAGCTCGACTTATTACAATGAGCAGTTCTTC.